The entry below describes one T cell receptor (beta chain). These data come from a study of blood T cell repertoires in COVID-19. Across the whole study: Whether acute or convalescent, the COVID-19 samples came from the United States, Italy and Spain. The cDNA or gDNA used as material had been derived from T cells, B-cell-depleted T cells, or PBMCs.

Authors' methods: Reference gene primers were amplified, and this amplification served to estimate nucleated cell counts. TCRdb's copy holds only in-frame clones and misses some; the assay was immunoSEQ multiplex PCR. The V and J calls and clone size come from that table; D and trimming were worked out from the DNA. The table includes roughly 260,000 clones, 88% detected once. This CDR3 has 16 residues. Per the germline V gene, CDR1 is SGHAT and CDR2 is FQNNGV. Deletions cut 0 bases from V and 0 bases from J, with 9 bases between. The receptor's source is a man in his sixties who had recovered from COVID-19. The sequenced material came from peripheral blood. The chain combines TRBV11-2 with TRBJ2-1; D gene ambiguous. CDR3 in DNA: TGTGCCAGCAGCTTAGAAGCCGGTAGCTCCTACAATGAGCAGTTCTTC. Its translation: CASSLEAGSSYNEQFF. Looking up the rest from reference TRBV11-2 and TRBJ2-1 gives the full variable domain: EAGVAQSPRYKIIEKRQSVAFWCNPISGHATLYWYQQILGQGPKLLIQFQNNGVVDDSQLPKDRFSAERLKGVDSTLKIQPAKLEDSAVYLCASSLEAGSSYNEQFFGPGTRLTVL.